This TCR beta chain was profiled in a study of T cell responses to AZD1222 COVID-19 vaccine. This CDR3 has 15 residues. Germline CDR1 is MNHEY and CDR2 is SMNVEV (reference sequence). V was clipped by 6 bases and J by 0 bases, with 9 bases between them. Analyses pooled second doses at about 4 or about 12 weeks. Produced via immunoSEQ multiplex PCR; TCRdb's table is partial and in-frame only. The table lists about 160,000 clones, 90% to 95% of them singletons, with about 4.6% in the top ten. The source was peripheral blood, collected 28 days after the second AZD1222 dose. This clonotype was sampled from an adult who received the AZD1222 COVID-19 vaccine. The chain joins TRBV27 to TRBJ2-6; D unclear. CDR3 nucleotides: TGTGCCAGCAGCTCGCTGAGCTCTGGGGCCAACGTCCTGACTTTC. It specifies CASSSLSSGANVLTF.